This T cell receptor beta chain appears in the sequencing data of a study of esophageal squamous cell carcinoma under preoperative chemotherapy. Study-wide background: Both tumor-infiltrating lymphocytes and peripheral blood T cells were profiled. Regarding the study as a whole: After treatment, tumor-infiltrating lymphocytes seemed to come partly from incoming peripheral T cells, not only local changes.

TCRdb reanalysed the PCR reads using MiXCR and keeps one entry per CDR3 protein. This table has 9,500 to 12,000 distinct CDR3 sequences, about 63% appearing once. Note on this clonotype: No antigen is known for it.

Noted time point: after preoperative PTX-NDP chemotherapy. Germline V lookup: CDR1 MNHEY, CDR2 SVGAGI. V lost 4 bases and J lost 0; bases outside the gene matches: 2. This CDR3 has 16 residues. The chain uses TRBV6-5 and TRBJ2-3; 12 bases are shared with TRBD2. Sampling took place from a patient given preoperative chemotherapy. The TCR sequence derives from a human donor with esophageal squamous cell carcinoma. The donor label of this sample is uncertain. The CDR3 here is CASSWTSGASTDTQYF. DNA of the CDR3: TGTGCCAGCAGTTGGACTAGCGGGGCTAGCACAGATACGCAGTATTTT.